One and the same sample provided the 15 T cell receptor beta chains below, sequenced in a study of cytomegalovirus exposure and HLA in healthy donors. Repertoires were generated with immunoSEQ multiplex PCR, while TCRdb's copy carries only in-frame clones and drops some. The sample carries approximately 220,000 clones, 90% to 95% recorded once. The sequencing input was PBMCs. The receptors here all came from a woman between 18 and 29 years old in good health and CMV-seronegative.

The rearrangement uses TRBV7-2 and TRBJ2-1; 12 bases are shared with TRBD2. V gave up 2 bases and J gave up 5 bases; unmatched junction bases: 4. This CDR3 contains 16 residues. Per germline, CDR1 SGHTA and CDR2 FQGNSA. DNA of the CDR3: TGTGCCAGCAGCTTACGATGGACTAGCGGGAACAATGAGCAGTTCTTC. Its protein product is CASSLRWTSGNNEQFF.

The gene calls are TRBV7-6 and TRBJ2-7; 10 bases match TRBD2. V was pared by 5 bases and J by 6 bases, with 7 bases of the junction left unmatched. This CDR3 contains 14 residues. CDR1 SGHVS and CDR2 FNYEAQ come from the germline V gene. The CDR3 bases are TGTGCCAGCAGCCAACTAGCGGGATTGGGCGAGCAGTACTTC. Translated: CASSQLAGLGEQYF.

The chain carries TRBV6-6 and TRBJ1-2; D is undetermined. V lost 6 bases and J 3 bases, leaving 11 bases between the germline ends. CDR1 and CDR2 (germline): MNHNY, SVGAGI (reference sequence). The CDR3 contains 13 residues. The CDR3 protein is CASSLTGDYGYTF. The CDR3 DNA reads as TGTGCCAGCAGCCTGACCGGGGACTATGGCTACACCTTC.

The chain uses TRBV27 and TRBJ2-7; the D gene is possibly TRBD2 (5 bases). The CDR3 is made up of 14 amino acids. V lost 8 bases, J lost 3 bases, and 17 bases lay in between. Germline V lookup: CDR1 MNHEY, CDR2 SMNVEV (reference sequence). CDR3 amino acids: CASGLTGRIYEQYF. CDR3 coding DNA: TGTGCCAGCGGCCTGACGGGGAGAATCTACGAGCAGTACTTC.

CDR3 sequence: CASSSGRAGEQYF. Here the CDR3 DNA reads TGTGCCAGTAGTAGCGGGAGGGCCGGCGAGCAGTACTTC. This chain connects TRBV19 to TRBJ2-7; TRBD2 agrees at 9 bases. The junction had 4 bases not matched to a gene; V was cut back by 4 bases and J by 6 bases. Germline-derived CDR1 and CDR2 are LNHDA and SQIVND (reference sequence). The CDR3 is made up of 13 amino acids.

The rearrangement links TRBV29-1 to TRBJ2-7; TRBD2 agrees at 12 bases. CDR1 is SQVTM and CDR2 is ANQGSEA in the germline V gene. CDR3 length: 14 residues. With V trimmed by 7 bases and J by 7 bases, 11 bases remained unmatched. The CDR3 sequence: CSATLAGGLLEQYF. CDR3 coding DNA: TGCAGCGCTACACTAGCGGGAGGCCTCCTGGAGCAGTACTTC.

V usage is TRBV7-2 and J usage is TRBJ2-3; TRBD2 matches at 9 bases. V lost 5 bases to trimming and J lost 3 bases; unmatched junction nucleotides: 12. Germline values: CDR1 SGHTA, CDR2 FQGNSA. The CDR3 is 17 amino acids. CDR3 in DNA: TGTGCCAGCAGCCTGCGCCCGACTAGCGGAGCGACAGATACGCAGTATTTT. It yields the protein CASSLRPTSGATDTQYF.

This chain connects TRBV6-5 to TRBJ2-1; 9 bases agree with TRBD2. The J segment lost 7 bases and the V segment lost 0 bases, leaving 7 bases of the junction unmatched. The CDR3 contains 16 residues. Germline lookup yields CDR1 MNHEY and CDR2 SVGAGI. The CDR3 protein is CASSYSRREGWNEQFF. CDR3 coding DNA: TGTGCCAGCAGTTACTCTCGGCGGGAGGGGTGGAATGAGCAGTTCTTC.

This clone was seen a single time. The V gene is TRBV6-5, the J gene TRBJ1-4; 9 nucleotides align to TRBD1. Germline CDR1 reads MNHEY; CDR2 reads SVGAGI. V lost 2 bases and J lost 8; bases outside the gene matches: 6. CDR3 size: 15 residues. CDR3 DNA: TGTGCCAGCAGTTACGGGACAGGGCTGTACGAAAAACTGTTTTTT. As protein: CASSYGTGLYEKLFF.

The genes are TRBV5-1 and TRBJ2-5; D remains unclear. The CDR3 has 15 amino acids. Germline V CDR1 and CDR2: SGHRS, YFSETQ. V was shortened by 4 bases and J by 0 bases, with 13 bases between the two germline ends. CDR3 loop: CASSESARYQETQYF. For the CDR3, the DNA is TGCGCCAGCAGCGAATCCGCGAGGTACCAAGAGACCCAGTACTTC.

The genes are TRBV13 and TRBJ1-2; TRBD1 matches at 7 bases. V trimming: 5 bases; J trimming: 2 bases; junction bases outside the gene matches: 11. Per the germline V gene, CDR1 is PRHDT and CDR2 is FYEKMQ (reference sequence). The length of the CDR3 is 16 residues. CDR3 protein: CASSDRSTGANYGYTF. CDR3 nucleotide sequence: TGTGCCAGCAGCGATCGTAGCACAGGGGCCAACTATGGCTACACCTTC.

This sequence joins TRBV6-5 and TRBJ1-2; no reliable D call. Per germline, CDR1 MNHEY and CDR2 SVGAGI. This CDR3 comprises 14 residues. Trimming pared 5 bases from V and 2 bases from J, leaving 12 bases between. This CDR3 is CASSPRWENYGYTF. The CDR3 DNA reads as TGTGCCAGCAGTCCACGGTGGGAGAACTATGGCTACACCTTC.

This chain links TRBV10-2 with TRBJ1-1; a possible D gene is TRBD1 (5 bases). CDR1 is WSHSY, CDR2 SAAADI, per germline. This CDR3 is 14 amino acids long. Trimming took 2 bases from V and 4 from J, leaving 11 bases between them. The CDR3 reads CASSEPGGGTEAFF. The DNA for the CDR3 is TGCGCCAGCAGTGAGCCGGGGGGAGGCACTGAAGCTTTCTTT.

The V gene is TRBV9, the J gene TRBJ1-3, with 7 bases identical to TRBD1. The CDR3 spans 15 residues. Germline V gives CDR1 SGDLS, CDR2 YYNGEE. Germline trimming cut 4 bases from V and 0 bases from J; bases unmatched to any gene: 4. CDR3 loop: CASSQGGNSGNTIYF. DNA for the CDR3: TGTGCCAGCAGCCAAGGGGGCAACTCTGGAAACACCATATATTTT. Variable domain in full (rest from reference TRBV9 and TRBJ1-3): DSGVTQTPKHLITATGQRVTLRCSPRSGDLSVYWYQQSLDQGLQFLIQYYNGEERAKGNILERFSAQQFPDLHSELNLSSLELGDSALYFCASSQGGNSGNTIYFGEGSWLTVV.

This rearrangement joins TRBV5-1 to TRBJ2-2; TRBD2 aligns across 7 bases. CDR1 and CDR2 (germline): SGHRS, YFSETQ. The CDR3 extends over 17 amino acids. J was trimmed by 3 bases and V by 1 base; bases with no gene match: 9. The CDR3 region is CASSLPNSSGYTGELFF. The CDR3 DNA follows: TGCGCCAGCAGCTTGCCCAATTCTAGCGGATACACCGGGGAGCTGTTTTTT.